The 13 T cell receptor beta chains reported below all come from one sample, sequenced in a study of CD8 T cells in ankylosing spondylitis. TCRdb called the 5' RACE reads again in MiXCR, with one record for every CDR3 protein. The table shows 240,000 or so distinct CDR3 sequences, with approximately 9% occurring only once. The sequencing input was blood, either unsorted or a sorted T cell fraction (not recorded which). Receptors originate from a male donor with ankylosing spondylitis or in good health (not recorded which).

In its sample, this clonotype was seen many times. J is TRBJ2-1 and V is TRBV20-1, with 8 bases aligning to TRBD2. The CDR3 is 13 amino acids. Germline assignment: CDR1 DFQATT and CDR2 SNEGSKA (reference sequence). After removal of 6 bases from V and 7 bases from J, the junction contained 8 bases not matched to a gene. The CDR3 coding sequence is TGCAGTGCAAATAGCGGGGCATTGAATGAGCAGTTCTTC. Its translation: CSANSGALNEQFF.

There are many counts of this clonotype. J is TRBJ2-1 and V is TRBV5-1; weak D call: TRBD2 (7 bases). The CDR3 consists of 14 residues. V gave up 4 bases and J gave up 7 bases, with 15 bases separating them. Germline values: CDR1 SGHRS, CDR2 YFSETQ. The CDR3 DNA reads as TGCGCCAGCAGCCCTATGGGGGGGCTGAATGAGCAGTTCTTC. It codes for CASSPMGGLNEQFF.

The sample holds many counts of this clonotype. The gene calls are TRBV7-8 and TRBJ2-7, with 8 bases identical to TRBD2. The CDR3 runs to 14 residues. CDR1 SGHVS and CDR2 FQNEAQ come from the germline V gene. J gave up 2 bases and V 5 bases, and 5 bases lay outside the gene matches. CDR3 sequence (DNA): TGTGCCAGCAGCCTTAGCGGGGCCACCTACGAGCAGTACTTC. Its translation is CASSLSGATYEQYF. Full variable domain (remainder filled in from reference TRBV7-8 and TRBJ2-7): GAGVSQSPRYKVAKRGQDVALRCDPISGHVSLFWYQQALGQGPEFLTYFQNEAQLDKSGLPSDRFFAERPEGSVSTLKIQRTQQEDSAVYLCASSLSGATYEQYFGPGTRLTVT.

This clonotype was counted ten times or more. V usage is TRBV20-1 and J usage is TRBJ2-3; D could derive from TRBD1 or TRBD2 (6 bases each). V gave up 3 bases and J gave up 5 bases, with 9 bases separating them. The CDR3 has 12 residues. The germline CDR1 and CDR2 sequences are DFQATT and SNEGSKA (reference sequence). The DNA for the CDR3 is TGCAGTGCTAGGGGGGGCGGAGATACGCAGTATTTT. Residues: CSARGGGDTQYF.

This clonotype was seen repeatedly, ten times or more. The chain couples TRBV29-1 to TRBJ2-5; TRBD1 agrees at 8 bases. Trimming cost V 6 bases and J 9 bases; bases outside gene matches: 6. The CDR3 loop spans 11 amino acids. Germline loops: CDR1 SQVTM, CDR2 ANQGSEA. CDR3: CSVGQELAQYF. The CDR3, as DNA: TGCAGCGTGGGACAGGAATTGGCCCAGTACTTC.

This clonotype was detected ten times or more. The rearrangement uses TRBV7-9 and TRBJ2-3, with TRBD1 matching over 9 bases. The CDR3 is made up of 16 amino acids. The V gene end was trimmed by 5 bases and the J gene end by 3 bases; junction bases not matched to a gene: 9. CDR1 and CDR2 from the germline V gene are SEHNR and FQNEAQ (reference sequence). For the CDR3, the DNA is TGTGCCAGCAGCCCTGGGACAGGGCTTTTAACAGATACGCAGTATTTT. This encodes CASSPGTGLLTDTQYF.

This clonotype showed up just a few times. CDR3 protein: CASSLSGQRNEQFF. The CDR3 DNA reads TGCGCCAGCAGCCTTAGCGGCCAGCGTAATGAGCAGTTCTTC. The rearrangement links TRBV5-1 to TRBJ2-1; D might be TRBD2 (6 bases). Trimming took 4 bases from V and 7 from J, leaving 15 bases between them. From germline, CDR1 is SGHRS and CDR2 YFSETQ. CDR3 length: 14 residues.

This clonotype was detected ten times or more. The chain links TRBV5-1 to TRBJ2-1; 9 bases are shared with TRBD1. CDR1 and CDR2 (germline): SGHRS, YFSETQ. Germline trimming cut 4 bases from V and 8 bases from J; bases unmatched to any gene: 13. CDR3 size: 16 residues. CDR3 coding DNA: TGCGCCAGCAGCATAGGGACAGGGAGTGATTTCCATGAGCAGTTCTTC. This encodes CASSIGTGSDFHEQFF.

This clonotype was detected many times. This sequence joins TRBV10-3 and TRBJ2-4, with D uncertain. The germline gives CDR1 ENHRY, CDR2 SYGVKD. CDR3 length: 14 amino acids. Trimming left V 2 bases short and J 8 bases short, with 13 bases between. The CDR3 DNA reads TGTGCCATCAGTGAGGCCCAGACTTGGGACATTCAGTACTTC. Translating it yields CAISEAQTWDIQYF.

This clonotype was detected ten times or more. V and J are TRBV20-1 and TRBJ2-7; no clear D. This CDR3 region has 13 residues. Germline loops: CDR1 DFQATT, CDR2 SNEGSKA (reference sequence). Trimming removed 5 bases at V and 2 bases at J, with 13 bases between. The CDR3 loop is CSAPSPAAYEQYF. The CDR3 DNA reads TGCAGTGCTCCTTCCCCCGCCGCCTACGAGCAGTACTTC.

This clonotype was recorded many times. This chain connects TRBV5-1 to TRBJ2-7; 11 positions agree with TRBD1. CDR3 size: 15 residues. In germline, CDR1 is SGHRS, CDR2 YFSETQ. Trimming cost V 0 bases and J 4 bases; bases outside gene matches: 3. CDR3 protein: CASSLDWDRGYEQYF. DNA for the CDR3: TGCGCCAGCAGCTTGGATTGGGACAGGGGGTACGAGCAGTACTTC.

In this sample, this clonotype turned up many times. J is TRBJ2-5 and V is TRBV20-1, with a tentative D call TRBD1 (6 bases). The length of the CDR3 is 11 residues. V gave up 6 bases and J gave up 5 bases, with 10 bases separating them. CDR1 and CDR2 (germline): DFQATT, SNEGSKA (reference sequence). The CDR3 DNA is TGCAGTGCCTCTCAGGGGGAGACCCAGTACTTC. Amino acids: CSASQGETQYF.

In this sample, this clonotype turned up a few times. This rearrangement joins TRBV5-5 to TRBJ2-7, with D perhaps matching TRBD2 (5 bases). From germline, CDR1 is SGHKS and CDR2 YYEKEE (reference sequence). The CDR3 covers 15 residues. V lost 4 bases and J 0 bases, leaving 14 bases between the germline ends. CDR3 bases: TGTGCCAGCAGCATTCGCCGGACTCTCTCCTACGAGCAGTACTTC. It is translated as CASSIRRTLSYEQYF.